The 30 T cell receptor beta chains below come from one sample, sequenced in a study of blood T cell repertoires in COVID-19. Generated by immunoSEQ multiplex PCR, the TCRdb table keeps only in-frame clones and is missing some. The sample lists 410,000 or so clones; roughly 90% were seen once. The sample comprised peripheral blood. The receptors were gathered from a woman in her thirties or forties with COVID-19, enrolled during active disease.

The genes are TRBV7-3 and TRBJ2-1; 8 positions match TRBD2. The CDR3 covers 15 residues. Germline CDR1 reads SGHTA; CDR2 reads FQGTGA. With V trimmed by 5 bases and J by 8 bases, 11 bases remained unmatched. CDR3 protein: CASSKSGGLLDEQFF. The CDR3 coding sequence is TGTGCCAGCAGCAAGAGCGGGGGCCTTCTAGATGAGCAGTTCTTC.

The J gene is TRBJ1-2, the V gene TRBV28, with 9 bases that match TRBD1. Germline trimming cut 6 bases from V and 8 bases from J; bases unmatched to any gene: 7. Looked up from germline, CDR1 is MDHEN and CDR2 is SYDVKM. The CDR3 is 13 amino acids. CDR3: CASRPGQGRGYTF. DNA for the CDR3: TGTGCCAGCAGACCGGGACAGGGTAGGGGCTACACCTTC.

The chain carries TRBV10-3 and TRBJ2-1; weak D call: TRBD2 (5 bases). This CDR3 contains 14 residues. V was clipped by 4 bases and J by 1 base, with 8 bases between them. Germline V lookup: CDR1 ENHRY, CDR2 SYGVKD. The CDR3 loop reads CAISATGSYNEQFF. The CDR3, as DNA: TGTGCCATCAGTGCGACGGGATCCTACAATGAGCAGTTCTTC.

This sequence joins TRBV24-1 and TRBJ1-5; 9 positions agree with TRBD1. Germline V gene lookup returns CDR1 KGHDR and CDR2 SFDVKD. The CDR3 length is 15 residues. V lost 4 bases to trimming and J lost 6 bases; unmatched junction nucleotides: 6. The CDR3 sequence: CATSDTQGAAQPQHF. The CDR3 nucleotides are TGTGCCACCAGTGACACACAGGGGGCAGCTCAGCCCCAGCATTTT.

About this clone itself: The same CDR3 also results from other DNA sequences found in this sample. The genes are TRBV6-6 and TRBJ1-4; 10 bases line up with TRBD1. This CDR3 has 17 residues. Losses at the gene ends were 5 bases for V and 4 bases for J; bases not matched to a gene: 10. Looked up from germline, CDR1 is MNHNY and CDR2 is SVGAGI (reference sequence). The CDR3: CASSRTLTGGLNEKLFF. As DNA, the CDR3 is TGTGCCAGCAGTCGCACATTGACAGGGGGCCTTAATGAAAAACTGTTTTTT.

V usage is TRBV7-3 and J usage is TRBJ1-1; TRBD1 might be the D (6 bases). V lost 3 bases and J lost 1, with 6 bases in between. Germline CDR1 is SGHTA and CDR2 is FQGTGA. The CDR3 sequence is 13 residues long. CDR3 in DNA: TGTGCCAGCAGCTTGACAGGGAACACTGAAGCTTTCTTT. Protein: CASSLTGNTEAFF. Variable domain in full (rest from reference TRBV7-3 and TRBJ1-1): GAGVSQTPSNKVTEKGKYVELRCDPISGHTALYWYRQSLGQGPEFLIYFQGTGAADDSGLPNDRFFAVRPEGSVSTLKIQRTERGDSAVYLCASSLTGNTEAFFGQGTRLTVV.

This rearrangement joins TRBV3-1 (or the pseudogene TRBV3-2) to TRBJ1-4, with TRBD1 identical over 10 bases. Germline lookup yields CDR1 LGHDT and CDR2 YNNKEL (reference sequence). Losses at the gene ends were 3 bases for V and 8 bases for J; bases not matched to a gene: 9. The CDR3 consists of 16 residues. CDR3 sequence: CASSHSTGTGAEKLFF. For the CDR3, the DNA is TGTGCCAGCAGCCATTCAACCGGGACAGGGGCCGAAAAACTGTTTTTT.

V gene TRBV7-8 combines with J gene TRBJ1-1; D is unclear. V shed 7 bases and J shed 4 bases, with 7 bases lying between them. CDR1 is SGHVS, CDR2 FQNEAQ, per germline. This CDR3 has 11 residues. CDR3 bases: TGTGCCAGCACCGAGTTCACTGAAGCTTTCTTT. Its translation is CASTEFTEAFF.

This chain joins TRBV28 and TRBJ1-1; no definite D call. Trimming shortened V by 4 bases and J by 0 bases, and 9 bases separated the two germline ends. Germline-derived CDR1 and CDR2 are MDHEN and SYDVKM. This CDR3 comprises 14 residues. This chain's CDR3 is CASSSYRVNTEAFF. In nucleotides, the CDR3 is TGTGCCAGCAGTTCCTACCGGGTGAACACTGAAGCTTTCTTT.

V gene TRBV27 combines with J gene TRBJ1-1; 10 bases map to TRBD1. Trimming took 4 bases from V and 3 from J; bases not matched to a gene: 14. The length of the CDR3 is 18 residues. Germline assignment: CDR1 MNHEY and CDR2 SMNVEV (reference sequence). For the CDR3, the DNA is TGTGCCAGCAGTTATTTCGGTCCGGGACAGGGGTCTTACACTGAAGCTTTCTTT. Its translation: CASSYFGPGQGSYTEAFF.

This clone was found a few times. The rearrangement joins TRBV11-3 to TRBJ1-1; D possibly corresponds to TRBD1 (6 bases). The germline gives CDR1 SGHNT, CDR2 YENEEA. The ends were cut back, 5 bases at V and 4 bases at J, with 20 bases in the middle. CDR3 size: 16 residues. CDR3 in DNA: TGTGCCAGCAGCCCCGGGGGGGCCAGAAGTAGCACTGAAGCTTTCTTT. This codes for CASSPGGARSSTEAFF.

The chain has TRBV7-2 and TRBJ1-6; 8 bases are shared with TRBD1. The CDR3 has 15 amino acids. J gave up 9 bases and V 5 bases, and 9 bases lay outside the gene matches. Per the germline V gene, CDR1 is SGHTA and CDR2 is FQGNSA. Written as DNA, the CDR3 is TGTGCCAGCAGCGTAGACAGGGGATGGGCTTCACCCCTCCACTTT. Translating it yields CASSVDRGWASPLHF.

The V call is TRBV7-9, the J call TRBJ2-7, with D hard to call. The germline CDR1 and CDR2 sequences are SEHNR and FQNEAQ (reference sequence). The CDR3 is 16 amino acids. Trimming took off 2 bases at V and 0 bases at J, with 14 bases between the two ends. CDR3 DNA: TGTGCCAGCAGCTTACCAAGTCAGAGGAGCTCCTACGAGCAGTACTTC. Translation: CASSLPSQRSSYEQYF.

The chain recombines TRBV19 with TRBJ1-6; the D gene is possibly TRBD1 (5 bases). This CDR3 is built from 15 residues. V lost 6 bases and J 5 bases, leaving 14 bases between the germline ends. Germline V gene data show CDR1 as LNHDA and CDR2 as SQIVND (reference sequence). CDR3 loop: CASREQGRNNSPLHF. The CDR3 DNA follows: TGTGCCAGTAGAGAGCAGGGCCGCAATAATTCACCCCTCCACTTT.

The gene calls are TRBV6-5 and TRBJ1-6, with 8 positions matching TRBD1. CDR1 is MNHEY and CDR2 is SVGAGI in the germline V gene. J lost 6 bases, V lost 7 bases, and 8 bases had no gene match. The length of the CDR3 is 15 residues. CDR3 sequence: CASTYGQGGNSPLHF. In nucleotides, the CDR3 is TGTGCCAGCACCTACGGACAGGGCGGTAATTCACCCCTCCACTTT.

This chain connects TRBV6-2 or TRBV6-3 to TRBJ1-5, with a tentative D call TRBD1 (5 bases). The CDR3 contains 15 residues. Germline V gives CDR1 MNHEY, CDR2 SVGEGT. The V end was cut by 2 bases, the J end by 1 base, with 9 bases between. This CDR3 is CASSYRTYSNQPQHF. CDR3 DNA: TGTGCCAGCAGTTACCGGACATACAGCAATCAGCCCCAGCATTTT.

The chain joins TRBV18 to TRBJ1-5; D uncertain. Germline assignment: CDR1 KGHSH and CDR2 LQKENI. The CDR3 spans 13 residues. V was shortened by 6 bases and J by 5 bases, with 11 bases between the two germline ends. CDR3 nucleotides: TGTGCCAGCTCTCCAGGCACCTATCAGCCCCAGCATTTT. Translating it yields CASSPGTYQPQHF.

J is TRBJ2-4 and V is TRBV19; D might be TRBD1 (5 bases). The CDR3 sequence is 16 residues long. V was clipped by 5 bases and J by 0 bases, with 14 bases between them. CDR1 and CDR2 (germline): LNHDA, SQIVND (reference sequence). Written as DNA, the CDR3 is TGTGCCAGTAGTGCCACAGGACACCTAGCCAAAAACATTCAGTACTTC. Translating it yields CASSATGHLAKNIQYF.

The CDR3 sequence: CASSANPTGDNEKLFF. The CDR3 DNA sequence: TGCGCCAGCAGCGCGAACCCGACAGGGGACAATGAAAAACTGTTTTTT. This chain joins TRBV5-1 and TRBJ1-4, with 8 nucleotides matching TRBD1. Germline V gene lookup returns CDR1 SGHRS and CDR2 YFSETQ. With V trimmed by 4 bases and J by 5 bases, 10 bases remained unmatched. The CDR3 totals 16 residues.

This rearrangement joins TRBV5-1 to TRBJ2-7, with 9 bases lining up with TRBD1. Losses at the gene ends were 4 bases for V and 0 bases for J; bases not matched to a gene: 5. This CDR3 contains 15 residues. Germline V lookup: CDR1 SGHRS, CDR2 YFSETQ. The CDR3 sequence: CASSPGQGLSYEQYF. The DNA for the CDR3 is TGCGCCAGCAGCCCGGGACAGGGTCTCTCCTACGAGCAGTACTTC.

This clone has a handful of counts. Other DNA sequences of this sample code for an identical CDR3. The chain carries TRBV19 and TRBJ1-2; 9 bases fit TRBD1. The germline CDR1 and CDR2 sequences are LNHDA and SQIVND (reference sequence). The V segment lost 5 bases and the J segment 4 bases; nucleotides outside the gene matches: 8. CDR3 length: 15 residues. Written as DNA, the CDR3 is TGTGCCAGTAGTCTCCGGACAGGGGTCGTCTATGGCTACACCTTC. Translated: CASSLRTGVVYGYTF. Using reference TRBV19 and TRBJ1-2 for the parts outside the CDR3, the full variable domain is DGGITQSPKYLFRKEGQNVTLSCEQNLNHDAMYWYRQDPGQGLRLIYYSQIVNDFQKGDIAEGYSVSREKKESFPLTVTSAQKNPTAFYLCASSLRTGVVYGYTFGSGTRLTVV.

CDR3 sequence (DNA): TGCGCCAGCAGCCAAGTAGGGGGGGGAACGTCCGGAAACACCATATATTTT. This translates into CASSQVGGGTSGNTIYF. The rearrangement links TRBV4-3 to TRBJ1-3; D is possibly TRBD1 (6 bases). With 1 base removed from V and 4 bases from J, the gap between germline ends came to 17 bases. The CDR3 contains 17 residues. Germline V CDR1 and CDR2: LGHNA, YSLEER.

This clone has more than one count but fewer than ten. The J gene is TRBJ2-4, the V gene TRBV28, with 7 bases matching TRBD1. In germline, CDR1 is MDHEN, CDR2 SYDVKM. J was trimmed by 4 bases and V by 10 bases; bases with no gene match: 7. The CDR3 spans 13 residues. CDR3 in amino acids: CAIYDREKNIQYF. In DNA form, the CDR3 reads TGTGCCATCTACGACAGGGAAAAAAACATTCAGTACTTC.

The gene calls are TRBV7-2 and TRBJ1-2, with D uncertain. The germline V and J ends were trimmed by 4 bases and 4 bases, with 25 bases remaining between them. Germline V gives CDR1 SGHTA, CDR2 FQGNSA. CDR3 length equals 18 residues. CDR3 sequence reads: CASSSIEGRVRFAYGYTF. CDR3 coding DNA: TGTGCCAGCAGCTCCATCGAAGGGAGGGTACGGTTCGCCTATGGCTACACCTTC.

On this clone itself: This CDR3 is also generated by other DNA sequences in the sample. The chain joins TRBV7-3 to TRBJ2-1; TRBD2 aligns across 9 bases. Trimming cost V 1 base and J 9 bases; bases outside gene matches: 13. Germline V gene data show CDR1 as SGHTA and CDR2 as FQGTGA. The CDR3 runs 17 residues. The CDR3 DNA reads TGTGCCAGCAGCTTAATCCCCGGGGCGGGAGGGGGGGGTGAGCAGTTCTTC. The encoded protein is CASSLIPGAGGGGEQFF.

The chain employs TRBV7-2 and TRBJ1-6, with 7 bases fitting TRBD1. Germline V gene lookup returns CDR1 SGHTA and CDR2 FQGNSA. J was trimmed by 9 bases and V by 1 base; bases with no gene match: 6. This CDR3 has 15 amino acids. The CDR3 loop is CASSLGRGLSSPLHF. The CDR3 region has the DNA TGTGCCAGCAGCTTAGGAAGGGGGCTTAGTTCACCCCTCCACTTT.

DNA of the CDR3: TGCGCCAGCAGCCAAGAAGTAACTCCCCAAAATGGCTACACCTTC. It encodes CASSQEVTPQNGYTF. This chain joins TRBV4-3 and TRBJ1-2, with D uncertain. This CDR3 contains 15 residues. Germline V gene sequence: CDR1 LGHNA, CDR2 YSLEER. With 0 bases removed from V and 6 bases from J, the gap between germline ends came to 14 bases.

V gene TRBV20-1 combines with J gene TRBJ1-2; D is unresolved. The CDR3 sequence is 9 residues long. Looked up from germline, CDR1 is DFQATT and CDR2 is SNEGSKA (reference sequence). Trimming took off 5 bases at V and 5 bases at J, with 3 bases between the two ends. This CDR3 reads CSAYYGYTF. CDR3 DNA sequence: TGCAGTGCTTATTATGGCTACACCTTC.

This chain links TRBV6-5 with TRBJ1-1, with D possibly TRBD1 on 6 matching bases. Trimming took off 0 bases at V and 3 bases at J, with 8 bases between the two ends. From germline, CDR1 is MNHEY and CDR2 SVGAGI. This CDR3 is 14 amino acids long. CDR3 nucleotides: TGTGCCAGCAGTTACTCTACAGGGTACACTGAAGCTTTCTTT. The encoded protein is CASSYSTGYTEAFF.

This sequence joins TRBV14 and TRBJ2-2, with 16 bases identical to TRBD2. The V segment lost 2 bases and the J segment 3 bases; nucleotides outside the gene matches: 12. Germline CDR1 and CDR2: SGHDN and FVKESK. The CDR3 covers 21 residues. The CDR3 loop is CASSQSLGLAGGPLYTGELFF. For the CDR3, the DNA is TGTGCCAGCAGCCAATCCCTGGGACTAGCGGGGGGGCCTCTCTACACCGGGGAGCTGTTTTTT. Full variable domain (missing parts from reference TRBV14 and TRBJ2-2): EAGVTQFPSHSVIEKGQTVTLRCDPISGHDNLYWYRRVMGKEIKFLLHFVKESKQDESGMPNNRFLAERTGGTYSTLKVQPAELEDSGVYFCASSQSLGLAGGPLYTGELFFGEGSRLTVL.